This record looks at one T cell receptor (beta chain) sequence and its context. The antigen remains undetermined. Germline loops: CDR1 SGHDT, CDR2 YYEEEE. The V end was cut by 9 bases, the J end by 0 bases, with 16 bases between. The CDR3 is made up of 14 amino acids. Time point given: baseline pretreatment blood. Stated treatment: 15 Gy SBRT to primary tumor, nephrectomy 4 weeks later. Blood was sampled at baseline, 2 weeks and 4 weeks after SBRT. This renal cell carcinoma was of the clear cell type. Using immunoSEQ multiplex PCR, the repertoire was profiled, and TCRdb retains in-frame clones only, with some absent. The sample contains 110,000 to 150,000 clones, approximately 91% of which appear only once. The data belong to a study of radiation and T cells in renal cell carcinoma. Study results and caveats: Baseline intratumoral clonotype presence is unknown without pretreatment biopsies. In blood, top tumor clones expanded by 2 weeks, shrinking by 4.

The starting material was blood, obtained from a patient whose treatment included radiotherapy and nephrectomy. This receptor was identified in a woman in her forties or fifties with renal cell carcinoma. V is TRBV5-6 and J is TRBJ2-7; the D gene is possibly TRBD2 (5 bases). CDR3 DNA: TGTGCCACGGCGTCAGGTGGGAGCTCCTACGAGCAGTACTTC. It specifies CATASGGSSYEQYF.